The sequence of this T cell receptor (beta chain) was determined in a study of blood T cell repertoires in COVID-19. Assay used: immunoSEQ multiplex PCR; TCRdb lists only in-frame clones, some missing. The sample has a few hundred thousand clones; approximately 89% are singletons. What was sequenced was PBMCs or T cells enriched from blood (not recorded which). The sequence was obtained from a woman in her 30s who had recovered from COVID-19.

The CDR3 reads CASSLGAGGNNQPQHF. DNA for the CDR3: TGTGCCAGCAGCTTAGGGGCAGGGGGAAACAATCAGCCCCAGCATTTT. This chain links TRBV7-2 with TRBJ1-5, with 7 bases lining up with TRBD1. The CDR3 covers 16 residues. Trimming at V came to 1 base and at J to 3 bases, leaving 6 bases not matched to a gene. Germline CDR1 is SGHTA and CDR2 is FQGNSA. The whole variable domain, remainder taken from reference TRBV7-2 and TRBJ1-5, is GAGVSQSPSNKVTEKGKDVELRCDPISGHTALYWYRQSLGQGLEFLIYFQGNSAPDKSGLPSDRFSAERTGGSVSTLTIQRTQQEDSAVYLCASSLGAGGNNQPQHFGDGTRLSIL.